This T cell receptor beta chain comes out of a study of cytomegalovirus exposure and HLA in healthy donors. For the study at large: A data release that came early held tens of millions of unique TCRs from HLA-typed donors. Study-wide findings and caveats: Presence/absence analyses treated sequencing depth as roughly uniform across donors.

PCR employed 60 Vbeta and 13 Jbeta primers. The method was immunoSEQ multiplex PCR; TCRdb's version includes in-frame clones alone and lacks a portion of them. The sample has roughly 130,000 clones; roughly 82% are singletons. V lost 7 bases, J lost 8 bases, and 17 bases lay in between. Germline lookup yields CDR1 MNHNS and CDR2 SASEGT. This CDR3 spans 13 amino acids. A remark on this clone: Its antigen is undetermined.

Sequencing used PBMCs. The sequence derives from a man aged 50 to 60 in good health and CMV-seronegative. The chain recombines TRBV6-1 with TRBJ1-2, with D perhaps TRBD1 (6 bases). CDR3 residues: CASTGSGGRGYTF. The CDR3 coding sequence is TGTGCCAGCACAGGAAGCGGGGGGCGAGGCTACACCTTC.